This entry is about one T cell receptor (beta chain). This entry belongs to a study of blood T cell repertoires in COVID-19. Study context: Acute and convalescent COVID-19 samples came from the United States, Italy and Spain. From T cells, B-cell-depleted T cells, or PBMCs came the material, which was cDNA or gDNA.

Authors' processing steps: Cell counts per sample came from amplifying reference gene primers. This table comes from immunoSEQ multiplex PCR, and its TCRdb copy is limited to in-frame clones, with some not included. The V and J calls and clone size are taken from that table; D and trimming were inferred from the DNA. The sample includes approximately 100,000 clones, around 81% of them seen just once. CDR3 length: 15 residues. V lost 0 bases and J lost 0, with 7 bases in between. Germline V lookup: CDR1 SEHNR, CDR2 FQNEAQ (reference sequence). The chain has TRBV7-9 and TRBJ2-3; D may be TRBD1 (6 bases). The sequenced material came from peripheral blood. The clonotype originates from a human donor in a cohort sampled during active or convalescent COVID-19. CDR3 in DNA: TGTGCCAGCAGCTTAGCGGGGGCTAGCACAGATACGCAGTATTTT. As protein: CASSLAGASTDTQYF.